Sequencing of this T cell receptor (beta chain) was carried out in a study of tumor and adjacent non-tumor tissue in lung cancer. Study at large: The patients, 10 or so men and roughly 5 women, were roughly 30 to 80 with stage I to III disease.

General study results and limits: Significantly higher TCR diversity was found in tumor than normal lung. Normal lung showed higher cumulative top 100 clone frequency than tumor.

The template was RNA from unsorted bulk tissue. A modified ARM-PCR protocol with three rounds of nested PCR amplified TCRbeta. TCRdb called the multiplex PCR reads again in MiXCR, with one record for every CDR3 protein. The sample shows more than 85,000 distinct CDR3 sequences, roughly 73% of them seen only once. The germline CDR1 and CDR2 sequences are MNHNS and SASEGT. This CDR3 has 16 amino acids. The V and J ends lost 6 bases and 1 base, in that order; junction bases with no gene match: 8. Comments on this clonotype: Its specificity is unknown.

The clonotype comes from a woman aged 55-75 years with non-small cell lung cancer. The sample taken for sequencing was lung tumor tissue. The rearrangement links TRBV6-1 to TRBJ1-4; 7 bases are a match to TRBD1. The CDR3 nucleotides read TGTGCCAGCAGGGGAACAGGGGTAGGAACTAATGAAAAACTGTTTTTT. Its protein product is CASRGTGVGTNEKLFF.